Listed here are 16 T cell receptor beta chains from one sample, sequenced in a study of T cells in Graves' hyperthyroidism and ophthalmopathy. TCR beta CDR3 regions were amplified from RNA. The TCR CDR3 first-round RT-PCR relied on the HTBI primer set. TCRdb independently ran MiXCR on the multiplex PCR reads; one entry per CDR3 protein. The sample yields over 400,000 distinct CDR3 sequences, under 15% seen once. Specimen: blood. These receptors were collected from a man between 18 and 35 years old with Graves' ophthalmopathy.

V is TRBV6-1 and J is TRBJ1-1, with TRBD1 as a possible D gene (6 bases). The ends were cut back, 5 bases at V and 1 base at J, with 14 bases in the middle. Germline V gene sequence: CDR1 MNHNS, CDR2 SASEGT. The CDR3 is 15 amino acids. The CDR3 DNA follows: TGTGCCAGCAGTAAAAACAGGGATTCGAACACTGAAGCTTTCTTT. Protein: CASSKNRDSNTEAFF.

The chain combines TRBV7-9 with TRBJ2-2; D may be TRBD2 (7 bases). This CDR3 comprises 15 residues. Germline CDR1 and CDR2: SEHNR and FQNEAQ (reference sequence). Trimming pared 4 bases from V and 4 bases from J, leaving 13 bases between. The CDR3 is CASSSVAGATGELFF. The DNA of the CDR3 is TGTGCCAGCAGCTCAGTTGCGGGGGCCACCGGGGAGCTGTTTTTT. The whole variable domain, filled in from reference TRBV7-9 and TRBJ2-2, reads DTGVSQNPRHKITKRGQNVTFRCDPISEHNRLYWYRQTLGQGPEFLTYFQNEAQLEKSRLLSDRFSAERPKGSFSTLEIQRTEQGDSAMYLCASSSVAGATGELFFGEGSRLTVL.

This clonotype appeared many times. The chain joins TRBV24-1 to TRBJ2-1; unclear D gene. Trimming took 0 bases from V and 0 from J, leaving 5 bases between them. The CDR3 covers 15 residues. Looked up from germline, CDR1 is KGHDR and CDR2 is SFDVKD. The CDR3 DNA follows: TGTGCCACCAGTGATTTGGCAGCCTCCTACAATGAGCAGTTCTTC. Translated, it gives CATSDLAASYNEQFF.

This clonotype was recorded a few times. The genes are TRBV10-1 and TRBJ1-1, with 7 bases matching TRBD1. CDR3 size: 14 residues. Unmatched junction bases numbered 13, after V lost 5 bases and J lost 10 bases. CDR1 and CDR2 (germline): WNHNN, SYGVQD (reference sequence). The CDR3 DNA sequence: TGCGCCAGCAGTCCCGGTACAGGGGCAATGCGAGCTTTCTTT. The encoded protein is CASSPGTGAMRAFF.

This clonotype was seen many times. The V call is TRBV6-1, the J call TRBJ2-7, with TRBD2 matching over 8 bases. The CDR3 extends over 15 amino acids. Germline-derived CDR1 and CDR2 are MNHNS and SASEGT. After removal of 0 bases from V and 3 bases from J, the junction contained 4 bases not matched to a gene. CDR3 region: CASSEARGGNYEQYF. CDR3 bases: TGTGCCAGCAGTGAAGCCCGGGGGGGGAACTACGAGCAGTACTTC.

This sequence joins TRBV18 and TRBJ2-1, with 8 positions matching TRBD1. CDR3 length: 16 residues. The germline V gene has CDR1 KGHSH and CDR2 LQKENI. Trimming at V came to 3 bases and at J to 10 bases, leaving 14 bases not matched to a gene. The CDR3 nucleotides read TGTGCCAGCTCACCGAAAAAACCGGACAGGGAGCGGGAGCAGTTCTTC. Translated, it gives CASSPKKPDREREQFF.

The rearrangement uses TRBV29-1 and TRBJ1-2; D gene unclear. Trimming stripped 4 bases from V and 4 bases from J, with 13 bases between. In germline, CDR1 is SQVTM, CDR2 ANQGSEA. The CDR3 length is 13 residues. This chain's CDR3 is CSVVFSGSYGYTF. DNA for the CDR3: TGCAGCGTTGTCTTTTCGGGAAGCTATGGCTACACCTTC.

This clonotype occurred a few times. The rearrangement links TRBV19 to TRBJ1-5; D possibly corresponds to TRBD1 (5 bases). Trimming pared 9 bases from V and 3 bases from J, leaving 9 bases between. Per germline, CDR1 LNHDA and CDR2 SQIVND (reference sequence). There are 12 residues in the CDR3. The CDR3 protein is CASRQHNQPQHF. Written as DNA, the CDR3 is TGTGCCAGCAGACAGCACAATCAGCCCCAGCATTTT.

The table lists this clonotype with many counts. The genes are TRBV7-2 and TRBJ2-3; 12 bases agree with TRBD2. Germline CDR1 reads SGHTA; CDR2 reads FQGNSA. The CDR3 consists of 15 residues. Trimming took 3 bases from V and 5 from J; bases not matched to a gene: 3. The chain's CDR3 is CASSLTSGGVDTQYF. The CDR3 coding sequence is TGTGCCAGCAGCTTGACTAGCGGGGGAGTAGATACGCAGTATTTT.

V and J are TRBV5-6 and TRBJ2-4, with D perhaps matching TRBD1 (6 bases). Per the germline V gene, CDR1 is SGHDT and CDR2 is YYEEEE. CDR3 length: 17 residues. The V end lost 0 bases, the J end lost 1 base, and 14 bases lay between the germline ends. The CDR3 sequence: CASSLEKGVSAKNIQYF. In DNA form, the CDR3 reads TGTGCCAGCAGCTTGGAGAAGGGGGTCAGCGCCAAAAACATTCAGTACTTC.

V gene TRBV7-9 combines with J gene TRBJ2-7; D uncertain. V gave up 6 bases and J gave up 0 bases, with 15 bases separating them. Germline V gene lookup returns CDR1 SEHNR and CDR2 FQNEAQ (reference sequence). The CDR3 is 15 amino acids. Here the CDR3 reads CASRDLGGSSYEQYF. For the CDR3, the DNA is TGTGCCAGCAGGGACCTTGGCGGAAGCTCCTACGAGCAGTACTTC.

At least ten counts were recorded for this clonotype. The chain carries TRBV20-1 and TRBJ2-7; D is undetermined. The germline gives CDR1 DFQATT, CDR2 SNEGSKA (reference sequence). V was cut by 2 bases and J by 2 bases, with 10 bases left in between. The CDR3 runs to 13 residues. The CDR3 is CSARSTQTYEQYF. The CDR3 DNA is TGCAGTGCTAGATCGACCCAAACCTACGAGCAGTACTTC.

This clonotype has at least ten counts. V and J are TRBV4-2 and TRBJ2-3; D is ambiguous. Trimming left V 0 bases short and J 2 bases short, with 9 bases between. The CDR3 totals 15 residues. Germline CDR1 LGHNA, CDR2 YNFKEQ. This CDR3 is CASSQERSATDTQYF. The CDR3 DNA is TGTGCCAGCAGCCAAGAACGGTCCGCCACAGATACGCAGTATTTT.

This clonotype has more than one count but fewer than ten. V gene TRBV20-1 combines with J gene TRBJ1-5, with 7 positions matching TRBD1. Germline trimming cut 6 bases from V and 3 bases from J; bases unmatched to any gene: 5. The CDR3 is made up of 13 amino acids. The germline V gene encodes CDR1 DFQATT and CDR2 SNEGSKA (reference sequence). CDR3 bases: TGCAGTGCCCAGACAGGGACCAATCAGCCCCAGCATTTT. Amino acids: CSAQTGTNQPQHF.

The rearrangement links TRBV30 to TRBJ1-6; 10 nucleotides line up with TRBD1. This CDR3 comprises 14 residues. Losses at the gene ends were 5 bases for V and 7 bases for J; bases not matched to a gene: 5. Germline CDR1 reads GTSNPN; CDR2 reads SVGIG (reference sequence). CDR3 sequence: CAWETGGINSPLHF. The CDR3 DNA sequence: TGTGCCTGGGAGACAGGGGGCATAAATTCACCCCTCCACTTT. The variable domain in full, with the rest retrieved from reference TRBV30 and TRBJ1-6, is SQTIHQWPATLVQPVGSPLSLECTVEGTSNPNLYWYRQAAGRGLQLLFYSVGIGQISSEVPQNLSASRPQDRQFILSSKKLLLSDSGFYLCAWETGGINSPLHFGNGTRLTVT.

In its sample, this clonotype was seen many times. The chain recombines TRBV29-1 with TRBJ2-5, with D possibly matching TRBD1 (5 bases). Between the trimmed V and J ends, which lost 6 bases and 3 bases, there was a span of 11 bases. CDR3 length: 12 amino acids. Germline loops: CDR1 SQVTM, CDR2 ANQGSEA. CDR3 sequence: CSVQTEKETQYF. Written as DNA, the CDR3 is TGCAGCGTCCAGACAGAAAAAGAGACCCAGTACTTC.